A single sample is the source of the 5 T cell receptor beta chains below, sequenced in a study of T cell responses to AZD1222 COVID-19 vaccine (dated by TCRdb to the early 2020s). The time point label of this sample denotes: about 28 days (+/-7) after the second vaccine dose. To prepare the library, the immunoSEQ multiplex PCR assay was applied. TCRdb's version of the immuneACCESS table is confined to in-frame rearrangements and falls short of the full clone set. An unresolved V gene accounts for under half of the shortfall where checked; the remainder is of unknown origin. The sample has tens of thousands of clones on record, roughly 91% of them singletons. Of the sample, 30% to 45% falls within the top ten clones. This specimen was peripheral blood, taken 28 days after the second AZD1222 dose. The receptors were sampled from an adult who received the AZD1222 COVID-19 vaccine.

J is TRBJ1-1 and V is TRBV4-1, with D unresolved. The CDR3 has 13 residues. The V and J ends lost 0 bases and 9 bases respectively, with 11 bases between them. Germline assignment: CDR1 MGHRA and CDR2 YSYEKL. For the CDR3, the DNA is TGCGCCAGCAGCCAAGAGGATGGGCGGCAAGCTTTCTTT. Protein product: CASSQEDGRQAFF.

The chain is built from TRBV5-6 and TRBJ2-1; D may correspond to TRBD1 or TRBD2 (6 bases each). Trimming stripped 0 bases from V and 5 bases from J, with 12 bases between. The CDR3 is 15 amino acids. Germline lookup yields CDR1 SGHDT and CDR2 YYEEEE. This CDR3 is CASSLVGGFNNEQFF. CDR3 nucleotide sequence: TGTGCCAGCAGCTTGGTCGGGGGCTTTAACAATGAGCAGTTCTTC.

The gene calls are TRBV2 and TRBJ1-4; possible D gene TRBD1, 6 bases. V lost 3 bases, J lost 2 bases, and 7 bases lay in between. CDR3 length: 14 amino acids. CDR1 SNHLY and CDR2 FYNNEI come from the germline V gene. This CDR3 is CASSDTGTNEKLFF. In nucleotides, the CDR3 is TGTGCCAGCAGTGATACAGGGACTAATGAAAAACTGTTTTTT.

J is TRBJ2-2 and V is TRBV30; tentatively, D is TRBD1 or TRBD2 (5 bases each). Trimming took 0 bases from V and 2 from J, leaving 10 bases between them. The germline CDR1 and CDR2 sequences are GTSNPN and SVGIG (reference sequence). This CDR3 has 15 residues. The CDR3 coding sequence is TGTGCCTGGAGTGTACCCGGGGCTAACACCGGGGAGCTGTTTTTT. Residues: CAWSVPGANTGELFF.

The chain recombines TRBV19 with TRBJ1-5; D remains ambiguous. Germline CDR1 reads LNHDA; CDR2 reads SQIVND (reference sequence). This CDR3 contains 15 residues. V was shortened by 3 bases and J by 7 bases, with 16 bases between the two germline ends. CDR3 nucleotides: TGTGCCAGTAGTATTGCGCTACAGAGTGGCCAGCCCCAGCATTTT. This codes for CASSIALQSGQPQHF.